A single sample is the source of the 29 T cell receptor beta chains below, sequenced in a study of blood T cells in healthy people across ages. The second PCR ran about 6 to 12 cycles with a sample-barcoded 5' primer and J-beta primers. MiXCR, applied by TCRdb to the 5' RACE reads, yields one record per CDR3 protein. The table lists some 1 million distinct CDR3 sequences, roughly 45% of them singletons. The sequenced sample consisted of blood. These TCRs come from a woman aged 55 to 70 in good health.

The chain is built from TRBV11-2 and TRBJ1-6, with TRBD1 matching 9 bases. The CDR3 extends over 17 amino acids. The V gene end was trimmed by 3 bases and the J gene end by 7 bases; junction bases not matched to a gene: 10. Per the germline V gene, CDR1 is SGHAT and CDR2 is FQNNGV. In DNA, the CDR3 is TGTGCCAGCAGCTTCACTGCCGGGACAGGGTCGAATTCACCCCTCCACTTT. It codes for CASSFTAGTGSNSPLHF. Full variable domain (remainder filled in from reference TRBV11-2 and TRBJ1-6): EAGVAQSPRYKIIEKRQSVAFWCNPISGHATLYWYQQILGQGPKLLIQFQNNGVVDDSQLPKDRFSAERLKGVDSTLKIQPAKLEDSAVYLCASSFTAGTGSNSPLHFGNGTRLTVT.

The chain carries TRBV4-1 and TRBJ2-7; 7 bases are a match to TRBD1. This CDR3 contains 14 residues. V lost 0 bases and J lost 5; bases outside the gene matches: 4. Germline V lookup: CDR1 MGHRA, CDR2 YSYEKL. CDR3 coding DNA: TGCGCCAGCAGCCAAGACGGGGACAGCCACGAGCAGTACTTC. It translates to CASSQDGDSHEQYF.

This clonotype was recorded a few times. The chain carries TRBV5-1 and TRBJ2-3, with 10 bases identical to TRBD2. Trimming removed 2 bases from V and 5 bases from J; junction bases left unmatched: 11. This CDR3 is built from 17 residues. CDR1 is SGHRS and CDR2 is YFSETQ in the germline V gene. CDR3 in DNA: TGCGCCAGCAGCTTTCCCCTTCTAGCGGGAGATATAGATACGCAGTATTTT. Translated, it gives CASSFPLLAGDIDTQYF.

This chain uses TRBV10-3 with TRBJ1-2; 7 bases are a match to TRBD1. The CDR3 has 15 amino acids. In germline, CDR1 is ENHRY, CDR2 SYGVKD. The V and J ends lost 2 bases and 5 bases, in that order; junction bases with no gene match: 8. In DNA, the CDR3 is TGTGCCATCAGTGAGGGACTACAGGGGCTATATGGCTACACCTTC. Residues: CAISEGLQGLYGYTF.

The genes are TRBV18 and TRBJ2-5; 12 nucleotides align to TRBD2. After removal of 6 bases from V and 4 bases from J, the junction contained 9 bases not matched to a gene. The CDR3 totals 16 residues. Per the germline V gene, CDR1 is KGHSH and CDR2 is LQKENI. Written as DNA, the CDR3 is TGTGCCAGCTCTCTGAAGACTAGCGGGAGTGGAGAGACCCAGTACTTC. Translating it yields CASSLKTSGSGETQYF.

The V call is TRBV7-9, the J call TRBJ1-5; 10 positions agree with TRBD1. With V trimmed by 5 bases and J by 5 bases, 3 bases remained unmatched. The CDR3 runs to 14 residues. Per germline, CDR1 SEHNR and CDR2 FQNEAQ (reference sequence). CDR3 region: CASSEDRGHQPQHF. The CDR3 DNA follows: TGTGCCAGCAGCGAAGACAGGGGGCATCAGCCCCAGCATTTT. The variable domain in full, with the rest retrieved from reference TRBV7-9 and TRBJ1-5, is DTGVSQNPRHKITKRGQNVTFRCDPISEHNRLYWYRQTLGQGPEFLTYFQNEAQLEKSRLLSDRFSAERPKGSFSTLEIQRTEQGDSAMYLCASSEDRGHQPQHFGDGTRLSIL.

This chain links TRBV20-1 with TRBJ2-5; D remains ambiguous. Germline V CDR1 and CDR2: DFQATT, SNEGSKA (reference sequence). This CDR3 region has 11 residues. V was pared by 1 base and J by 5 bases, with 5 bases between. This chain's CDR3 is CSARAPETQYF. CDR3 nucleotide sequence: TGCAGTGCTAGAGCCCCCGAGACCCAGTACTTC.

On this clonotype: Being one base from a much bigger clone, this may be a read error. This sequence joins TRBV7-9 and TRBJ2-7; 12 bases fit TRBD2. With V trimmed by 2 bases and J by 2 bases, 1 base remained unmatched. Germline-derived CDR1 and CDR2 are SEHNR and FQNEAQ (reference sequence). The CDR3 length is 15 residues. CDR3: CASSLPSGRAYEQYF. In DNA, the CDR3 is TGTGCCAGCAGCTTACCTAGCGGGAGGGCCTACGAGCAGTACTTC.

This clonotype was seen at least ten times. The CDR3 DNA sequence: TGTGCCAGCAGCACGACTAGCGGGAGCCGCACAGATACGCAGTATTTT. Amino acid sequence: CASSTTSGSRTDTQYF. The chain couples TRBV14 to TRBJ2-3, with 12 bases fitting TRBD2. Germline loops: CDR1 SGHDN, CDR2 FVKESK. There are 16 residues in the CDR3. V shed 5 bases, J shed 1 base, and the junction held 4 bases outside the gene matches.

CDR3 in DNA: TGTGCCAGCAGTCAAGTGACCCAACCCCTGTTTTTT. Amino acids: CASSQVTQPLFF. The chain joins TRBV7-9 to TRBJ1-4; D uncertain. This CDR3 comprises 12 residues. The germline CDR1 and CDR2 sequences are SEHNR and FQNEAQ (reference sequence). V was pared by 6 bases and J by 14 bases, with 16 bases between.

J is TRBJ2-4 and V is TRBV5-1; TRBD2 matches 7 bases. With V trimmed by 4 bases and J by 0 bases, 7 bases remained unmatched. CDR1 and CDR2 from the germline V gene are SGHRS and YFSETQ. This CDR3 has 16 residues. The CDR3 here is CASSSGTMRAKNIQYF. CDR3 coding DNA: TGCGCCAGCAGCAGCGGGACCATGAGAGCCAAAAACATTCAGTACTTC.

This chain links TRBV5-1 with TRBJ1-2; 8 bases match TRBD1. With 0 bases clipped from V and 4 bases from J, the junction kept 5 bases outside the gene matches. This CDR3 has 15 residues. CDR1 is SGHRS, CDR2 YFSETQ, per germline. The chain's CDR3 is CASSLAQTGVYGYTF. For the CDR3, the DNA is TGCGCCAGCAGCTTGGCCCAGACAGGGGTCTATGGCTACACCTTC. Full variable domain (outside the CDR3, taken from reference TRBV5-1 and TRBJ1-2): KAGVTQTPRYLIKTRGQQVTLSCSPISGHRSVSWYQQTPGQGLQFLFEYFSETQRNKGNFPGRFSGRQFSNSRSEMNVSTLELGDSALYLCASSLAQTGVYGYTFGSGTRLTVV.

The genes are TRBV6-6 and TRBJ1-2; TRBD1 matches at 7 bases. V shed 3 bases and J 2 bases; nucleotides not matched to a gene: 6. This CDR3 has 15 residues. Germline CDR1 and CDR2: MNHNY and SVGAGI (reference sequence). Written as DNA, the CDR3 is TGTGCCAGCAGTTATGGGACAGTGGGCAACTATGGCTACACCTTC. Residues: CASSYGTVGNYGYTF.

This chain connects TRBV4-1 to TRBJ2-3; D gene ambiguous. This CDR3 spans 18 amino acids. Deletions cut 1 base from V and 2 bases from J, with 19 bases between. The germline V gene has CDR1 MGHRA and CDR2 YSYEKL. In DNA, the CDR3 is TGCGCCAGCAGCCAAGTTCGCGTCTCCCGCACTAACACAGATACGCAGTATTTT. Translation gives CASSQVRVSRTNTDTQYF.

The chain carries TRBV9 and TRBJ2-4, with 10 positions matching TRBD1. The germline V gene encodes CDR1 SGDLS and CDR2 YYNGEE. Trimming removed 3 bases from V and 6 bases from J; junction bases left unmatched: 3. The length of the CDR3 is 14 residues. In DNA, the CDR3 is TGTGCCAGCAGCGGGGGACAGGGGAGAAACATTCAGTACTTC. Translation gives CASSGGQGRNIQYF.

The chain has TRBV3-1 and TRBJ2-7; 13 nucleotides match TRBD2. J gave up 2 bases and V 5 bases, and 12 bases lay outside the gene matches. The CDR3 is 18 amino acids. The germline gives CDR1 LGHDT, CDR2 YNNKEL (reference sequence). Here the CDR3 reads CASSSNNFGLAGAYEQYF. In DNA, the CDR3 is TGTGCCAGCAGCTCTAACAATTTCGGACTAGCGGGGGCCTACGAGCAGTACTTC.

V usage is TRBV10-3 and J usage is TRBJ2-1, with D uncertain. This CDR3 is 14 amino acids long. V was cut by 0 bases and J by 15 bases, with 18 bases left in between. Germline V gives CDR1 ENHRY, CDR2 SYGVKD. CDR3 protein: CAISESTQRAPPFF. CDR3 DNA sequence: TGTGCCATCAGTGAGTCGACCCAGAGAGCTCCCCCGTTCTTC.

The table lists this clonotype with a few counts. CDR3 coding DNA: TGTGCCAGCAGCTCAACTAGCGGGAGGTCGGACATTCAGTACTTC. This encodes CASSSTSGRSDIQYF. The chain recombines TRBV7-3 with TRBJ2-7; 12 nucleotides align to TRBD2. The J call may be wrong; the DNA end is better matched by TRBJ2-4. This CDR3 region has 15 residues. Per the germline V gene, CDR1 is SGHTA and CDR2 is FQGTGA.

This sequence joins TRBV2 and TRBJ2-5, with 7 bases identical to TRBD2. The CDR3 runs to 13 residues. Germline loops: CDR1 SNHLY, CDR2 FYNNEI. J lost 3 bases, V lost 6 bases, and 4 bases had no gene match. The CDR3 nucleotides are TGTGCCAGCAGGCCCGGGACTAAAGAGACCCAGTACTTC. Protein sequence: CASRPGTKETQYF.

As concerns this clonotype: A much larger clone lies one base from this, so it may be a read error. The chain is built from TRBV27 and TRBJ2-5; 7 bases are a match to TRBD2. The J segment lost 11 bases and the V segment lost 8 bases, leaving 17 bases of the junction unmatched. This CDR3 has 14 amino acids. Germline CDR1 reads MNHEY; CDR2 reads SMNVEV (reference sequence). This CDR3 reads CASAAGLILDGQYF. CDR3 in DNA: TGTGCCAGCGCCGCGGGACTAATCTTGGACGGGCAGTACTTC.

The CDR3 loop is CASRRRRTDTQYF. The CDR3 bases are TGTGCCAGCCGGCGGAGGAGGACAGATACGCAGTATTTT. This chain uses TRBV2 with TRBJ2-3; D possibly corresponds to TRBD2 (5 bases). The CDR3 has 13 amino acids. V lost 8 bases, J lost 3 bases, and 12 bases lay in between. The germline V gene has CDR1 SNHLY and CDR2 FYNNEI.

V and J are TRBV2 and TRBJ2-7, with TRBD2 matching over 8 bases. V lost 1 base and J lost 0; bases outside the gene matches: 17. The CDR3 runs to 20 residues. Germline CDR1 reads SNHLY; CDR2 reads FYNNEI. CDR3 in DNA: TGTGCCAGCAGTGAAGACCATCAGCGGGGGTTCCCAGACTTCTCCTACGAGCAGTACTTC. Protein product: CASSEDHQRGFPDFSYEQYF.

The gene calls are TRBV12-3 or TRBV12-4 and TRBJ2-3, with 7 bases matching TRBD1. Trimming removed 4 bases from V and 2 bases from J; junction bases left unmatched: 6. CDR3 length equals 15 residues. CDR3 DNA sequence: TGTGCCAGCAGTTGGAGACAGGGAATCACAGATACGCAGTATTTT. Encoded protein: CASSWRQGITDTQYF.

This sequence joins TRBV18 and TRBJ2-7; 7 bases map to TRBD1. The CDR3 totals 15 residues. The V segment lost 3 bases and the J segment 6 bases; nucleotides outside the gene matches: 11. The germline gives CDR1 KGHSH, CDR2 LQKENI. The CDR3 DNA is TGTGCCAGCTCACCTATGACAGGGAAGGCGGGCGAGCAGTACTTC. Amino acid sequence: CASSPMTGKAGEQYF.

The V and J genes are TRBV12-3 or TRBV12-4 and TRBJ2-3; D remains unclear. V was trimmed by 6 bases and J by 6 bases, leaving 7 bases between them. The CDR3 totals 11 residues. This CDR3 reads CASSAVDTQYF. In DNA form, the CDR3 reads TGTGCCAGCAGCGCCGTCGATACGCAGTATTTT.

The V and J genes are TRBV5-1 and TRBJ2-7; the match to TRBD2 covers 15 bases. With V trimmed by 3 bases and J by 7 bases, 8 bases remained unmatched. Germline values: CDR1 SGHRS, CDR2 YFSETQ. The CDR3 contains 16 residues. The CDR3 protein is CASSSGTSGRRIEQYF. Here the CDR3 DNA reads TGCGCCAGCAGCTCAGGGACTAGCGGGAGGAGGATTGAGCAGTACTTC.

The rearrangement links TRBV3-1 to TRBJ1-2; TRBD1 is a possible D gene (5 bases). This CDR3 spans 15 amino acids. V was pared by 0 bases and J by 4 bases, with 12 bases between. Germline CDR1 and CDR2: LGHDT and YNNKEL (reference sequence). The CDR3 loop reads CASSQELAGLYGYTF. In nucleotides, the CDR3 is TGTGCCAGCAGCCAAGAATTGGCAGGGCTCTATGGCTACACCTTC.

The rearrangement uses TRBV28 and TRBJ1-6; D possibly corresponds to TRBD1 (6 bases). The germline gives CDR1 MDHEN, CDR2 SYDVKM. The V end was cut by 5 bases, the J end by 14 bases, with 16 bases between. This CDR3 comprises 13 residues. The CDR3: CASSVDRRSALHF. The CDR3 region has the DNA TGTGCCAGCAGTGTAGACAGGCGATCGGCCCTCCACTTT.

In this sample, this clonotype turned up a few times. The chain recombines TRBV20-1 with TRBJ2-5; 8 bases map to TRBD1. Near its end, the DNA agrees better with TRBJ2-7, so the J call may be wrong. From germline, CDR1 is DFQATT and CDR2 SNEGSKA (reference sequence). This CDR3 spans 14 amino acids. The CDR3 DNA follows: TGCAGTGCAACTACAGGGGGTTTCCGCTACGAGCAGTACTTC. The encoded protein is CSATTGGFRYEQYF.